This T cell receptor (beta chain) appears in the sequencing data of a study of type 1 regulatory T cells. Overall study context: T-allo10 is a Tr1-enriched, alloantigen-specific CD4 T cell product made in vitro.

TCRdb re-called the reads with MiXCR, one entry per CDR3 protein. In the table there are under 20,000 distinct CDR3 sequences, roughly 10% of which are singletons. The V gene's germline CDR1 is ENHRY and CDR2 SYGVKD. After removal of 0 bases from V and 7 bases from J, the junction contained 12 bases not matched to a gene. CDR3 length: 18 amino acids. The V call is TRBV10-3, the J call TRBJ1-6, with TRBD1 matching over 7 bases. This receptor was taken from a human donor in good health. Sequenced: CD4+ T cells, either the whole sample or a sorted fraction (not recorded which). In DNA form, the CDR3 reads TGTGCCATCAGTGAGTCAAGGGCTGGGACAGTTGAAAATTCACCCCTCCACTTT. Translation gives CAISESRAGTVENSPLHF.